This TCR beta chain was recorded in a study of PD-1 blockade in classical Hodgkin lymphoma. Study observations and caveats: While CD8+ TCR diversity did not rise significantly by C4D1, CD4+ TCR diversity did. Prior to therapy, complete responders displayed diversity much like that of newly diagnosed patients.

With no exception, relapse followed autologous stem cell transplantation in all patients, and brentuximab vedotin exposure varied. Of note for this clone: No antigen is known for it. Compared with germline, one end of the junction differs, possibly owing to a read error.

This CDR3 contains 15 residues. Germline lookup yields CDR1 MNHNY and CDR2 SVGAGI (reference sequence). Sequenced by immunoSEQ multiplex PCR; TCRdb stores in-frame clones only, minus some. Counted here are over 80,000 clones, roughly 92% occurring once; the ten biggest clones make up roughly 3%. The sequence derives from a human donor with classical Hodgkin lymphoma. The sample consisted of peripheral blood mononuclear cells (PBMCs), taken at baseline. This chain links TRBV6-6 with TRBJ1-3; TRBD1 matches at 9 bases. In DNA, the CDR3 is TGTGCCAGCAGTCCCCAGGGACAGGGTGGAGACACCATATATTTT. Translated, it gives CASSPQGQGGDTIYF.